The T cell receptor (beta chain) under discussion was sequenced for a study of cytomegalovirus exposure and HLA in healthy donors. This PCR relied on a set of 60 Vbeta primers and 13 Jbeta primers. Generated by immunoSEQ multiplex PCR, the TCRdb table keeps only in-frame clones and is missing some. The sample has approximately 160,000 clones, roughly 80% seen once. The CDR3 spans 15 residues. The V segment lost 4 bases and the J segment 5 bases; nucleotides outside the gene matches: 8. Germline CDR1 LGHNA, CDR2 YSLEER. This clone was picked up a small number of times. This TCR was sampled from a man aged 25 to 45 in good health and CMV-seropositive. The chain recombines TRBV4-3 with TRBJ2-7; TRBD2 matches 10 bases. Sequencing used PBMCs. DNA of the CDR3: TGCGCCAGCAGCCCGGAGCGGGGGGGCCCCCACGAGCAGTACTTC. It is translated as CASSPERGGPHEQYF.